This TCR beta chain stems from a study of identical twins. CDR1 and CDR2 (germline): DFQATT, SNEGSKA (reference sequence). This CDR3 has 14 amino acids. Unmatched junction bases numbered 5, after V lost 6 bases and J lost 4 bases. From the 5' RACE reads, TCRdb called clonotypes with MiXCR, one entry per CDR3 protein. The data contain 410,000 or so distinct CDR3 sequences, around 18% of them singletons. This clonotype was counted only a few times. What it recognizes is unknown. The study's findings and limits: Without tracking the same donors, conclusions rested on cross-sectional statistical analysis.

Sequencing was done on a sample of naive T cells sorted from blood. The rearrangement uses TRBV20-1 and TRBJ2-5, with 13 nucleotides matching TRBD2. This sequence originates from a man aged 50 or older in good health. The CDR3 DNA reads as TGCAGTGCCGCACTAGCGGGAGGGTTAGAGACCCAGTACTTC. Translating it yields CSAALAGGLETQYF.